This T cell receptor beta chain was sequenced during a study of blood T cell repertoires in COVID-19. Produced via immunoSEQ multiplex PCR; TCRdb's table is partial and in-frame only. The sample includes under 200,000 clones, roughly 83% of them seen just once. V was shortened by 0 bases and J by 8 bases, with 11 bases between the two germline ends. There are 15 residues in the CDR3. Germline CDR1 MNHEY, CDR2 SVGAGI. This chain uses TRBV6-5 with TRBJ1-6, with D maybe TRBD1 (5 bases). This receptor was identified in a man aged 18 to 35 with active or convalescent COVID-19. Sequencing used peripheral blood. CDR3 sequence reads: CASSYSAGGDSPLHF. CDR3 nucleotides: TGTGCCAGCAGTTACTCCGCGGGGGGAGATTCACCCCTCCACTTT.